The 27 T cell receptor beta chains below were found in one sample sequenced in a study of blood T cells in healthy people across ages. A second 7 to 11 cycle PCR used barcoded and J-beta primers. TCRdb itself ran the 5' RACE reads through MiXCR, one entry per CDR3 protein. Found here are 630,000 or so distinct CDR3 sequences, around 32% of them singletons; the top ten hold about 16%. The source material was blood. The receptor source for this set is an elderly woman in good health.

Ten or more counts support this clonotype. The V and J genes are TRBV10-3 and TRBJ1-6, with 7 bases that match TRBD1. Germline values: CDR1 ENHRY, CDR2 SYGVKD. The V and J ends lost 7 bases and 9 bases, in that order; junction bases with no gene match: 12. This CDR3 region has 15 residues. CDR3 in DNA: TGTGCCATCAAGACGGGACAGTCCTCCGGTTCACCCCTCCACTTT. It encodes CAIKTGQSSGSPLHF.

This clonotype was seen many times. The chain carries TRBV18 and TRBJ2-1; D remains ambiguous. Trimming shortened V by 2 bases and J by 0 bases, and 8 bases separated the two germline ends. The CDR3 contains 15 residues. Germline V gene lookup returns CDR1 KGHSH and CDR2 LQKENI. CDR3 nucleotides: TGTGCCAGCTCACCAGAAGCGAGCTCCTACAATGAGCAGTTCTTC. Translation gives CASSPEASSYNEQFF.

In this sample, this clonotype turned up many times. The CDR3 is CASSQRLNRGFEGNEQFF. In DNA form, the CDR3 reads TGTGCCAGCAGCCAAAGATTAAACAGGGGCTTCGAAGGCAATGAGCAGTTCTTC. V gene TRBV3-1 combines with J gene TRBJ2-1; TRBD1 matches 7 bases. This CDR3 contains 18 residues. The germline CDR1 and CDR2 sequences are LGHDT and YNNKEL (reference sequence). With 2 bases clipped from V and 6 bases from J, the junction kept 16 bases outside the gene matches.

This sequence joins TRBV6-1 and TRBJ2-1, with 13 bases identical to TRBD2. This CDR3 region has 16 residues. The junction had 11 bases not matched to a gene; V was cut back by 8 bases and J by 7 bases. CDR1 is MNHNS and CDR2 is SASEGT in the germline V gene. The CDR3 protein is CASGLAGVVGENEQFF. The CDR3 coding sequence is TGTGCCAGCGGACTAGCGGGAGTGGTGGGTGAGAATGAGCAGTTCTTC.

This clonotype has a single count. The rearrangement uses TRBV15 and TRBJ1-4; D is perhaps TRBD1 (5 bases). This CDR3 region has 16 residues. The germline CDR1 and CDR2 sequences are LNHNV and YYDKDF (reference sequence). With 8 bases removed from V and 5 bases from J, the gap between germline ends came to 21 bases. Here the CDR3 DNA reads TGTGCCACCGCGCGAGCGGGGCCGAGGGGAAATGAAAAACTGTTTTTT. Its translation is CATARAGPRGNEKLFF.

About this clonotype: A much more abundant neighbour one base away suggests this may be a read error. Written as DNA, the CDR3 is TGTGCCAGCAGTTCTCCGGACCGGGCTAACTATGGCTACACCTTC. It is translated as CASSSPDRANYGYTF. The chain combines TRBV6-5 with TRBJ1-2, with unresolved D. Germline V gene data show CDR1 as MNHEY and CDR2 as SVGAGI. This CDR3 spans 15 amino acids. V lost 4 bases and J lost 0, with 12 bases in between.

The rearrangement joins TRBV6-1 to TRBJ1-5; the D gene is possibly TRBD1 (5 bases). Trimming removed 0 bases at V and 4 bases at J, with 7 bases between. This CDR3 has 14 amino acids. Germline CDR1 MNHNS, CDR2 SASEGT. CDR3 protein: CASSEAKGNQPQHF. In DNA, the CDR3 is TGTGCCAGCAGTGAAGCAAAGGGGAATCAGCCCCAGCATTTT.

The J gene is TRBJ2-2, the V gene TRBV20-1; possibly TRBD1 for D (5 bases). V lost 2 bases and J lost 4, with 14 bases in between. This CDR3 is built from 15 residues. Germline V CDR1 and CDR2: DFQATT, SNEGSKA (reference sequence). CDR3 region: CSARYVGAGTGELFF. DNA for the CDR3: TGCAGTGCTAGATACGTAGGGGCAGGCACCGGGGAGCTGTTTTTT.

This chain links TRBV7-6 with TRBJ2-4; 7 bases are shared with TRBD2. V lost 5 bases, J lost 0 bases, and 10 bases stayed unmatched. Germline assignment: CDR1 SGHVS and CDR2 FNYEAQ. The length of the CDR3 is 17 residues. CDR3 sequence: CASSLRRGILAKNIQYF. The DNA for the CDR3 is TGTGCCAGCAGCCTAAGGCGGGGGATTTTAGCCAAAAACATTCAGTACTTC.

The rearrangement uses TRBV29-1 and TRBJ2-3; weak D call: TRBD1 (6 bases). Looked up from germline, CDR1 is SQVTM and CDR2 is ANQGSEA. V was pared by 6 bases and J by 0 bases, with 10 bases between. The CDR3 consists of 13 residues. The CDR3 region has the DNA TGCAGCGTAGGGACATCTAGCACAGATACGCAGTATTTT. It codes for CSVGTSSTDTQYF.

This clonotype was observed at least ten times. Possible read error: a much larger clone is one base away. This chain links TRBV5-1 with TRBJ2-7; D is possibly TRBD2 (5 bases). The CDR3 is 14 amino acids. With 5 bases removed from V and 7 bases from J, the gap between germline ends came to 19 bases. Germline values: CDR1 SGHRS, CDR2 YFSETQ. CDR3 coding DNA: TGCGCCAGCAGGGTCGGGCTAGGGAGACAAGAGCAGTACTTC. Amino acids: CASRVGLGRQEQYF.

The V and J genes are TRBV5-5 and TRBJ2-7; 12 nucleotides align to TRBD2. The germline gives CDR1 SGHKS, CDR2 YYEKEE (reference sequence). This CDR3 comprises 16 residues. The ends lost 2 bases at V and 4 bases at J; junction bases unmatched: 7. CDR3 in amino acids: CASSFRTSGIGYEQYF. The DNA of the CDR3 is TGTGCCAGCAGCTTCCGGACTAGCGGGATAGGGTACGAGCAGTACTTC.

This chain links TRBV6-5 with TRBJ1-1; D ambiguous. V was pared by 0 bases and J by 2 bases, with 4 bases between. The CDR3 is made up of 13 amino acids. Germline V CDR1 and CDR2: MNHEY, SVGAGI. DNA of the CDR3: TGTGCCAGCAGTTACTCGGATAACACTGAAGCTTTCTTT. Protein: CASSYSDNTEAFF.

Ten or more counts support this clonotype. The chain has TRBV7-2 and TRBJ2-1; D could derive from TRBD1 or TRBD2 (5 bases each). The V end lost 4 bases, the J end lost 13 bases, and 20 bases lay between the germline ends. The germline gives CDR1 SGHTA, CDR2 FQGNSA. This CDR3 has 14 amino acids. CDR3 nucleotide sequence: TGTGCCAGCAGCTCCCGGGACGGCAGGGTGTTACAGTTCTTC. Translating it yields CASSSRDGRVLQFF.

In its sample, this clonotype was seen many times. The chain links TRBV20-1 to TRBJ2-7, with 7 bases matching TRBD1. The CDR3 covers 14 residues. CDR1 and CDR2 (germline): DFQATT, SNEGSKA (reference sequence). V lost 6 bases and J lost 3; bases outside the gene matches: 11. CDR3 in DNA: TGCAGTGCCTTATACCCGGGACAGAACTACGAGCAGTACTTC. This sequence encodes CSALYPGQNYEQYF.

This chain joins TRBV7-3 and TRBJ2-5; D remains unclear. V was cut by 5 bases and J by 2 bases, with 15 bases left in between. The CDR3 length is 15 residues. Looked up from germline, CDR1 is SGHTA and CDR2 is FQGTGA. The DNA for the CDR3 is TGTGCCAGCAGCCCAACCCCGGCCGCGCAAGAGACCCAGTACTTC. Translation gives CASSPTPAAQETQYF.

The chain couples TRBV23-1 to TRBJ2-7; weak D call: TRBD1 (5 bases). TRBV23-1 falls under the ORF class, with uncertain function. CDR3 size: 17 residues. Trimming stripped 0 bases from V and 1 base from J, with 16 bases between. The CDR3: CASSQSRGPAGSYEQYF. CDR3 nucleotide sequence: TGCGCCAGCAGTCAATCCCGAGGCCCTGCAGGGTCCTACGAGCAGTACTTC.

Worth noting for this clonotype: A read error may be the cause here, since a much bigger clone is one base away. V and J are TRBV3-1 and TRBJ2-1, with D uncertain. The germline CDR1 and CDR2 sequences are LGHDT and YNNKEL (reference sequence). The CDR3 is 14 amino acids. Deletions cut 1 base from V and 12 bases from J, with 16 bases between. The CDR3 DNA sequence: TGTGCCAGCAGCCAAGGGGCCTTGAGGAGTGGGCAGTTCTTC. Amino acids: CASSQGALRSGQFF.

Worth noting for this clonotype: A much bigger clone sits one base away, suggesting this may be a read error. The V gene is TRBV5-6, the J gene TRBJ2-7; tentatively, D is TRBD1 (6 bases). Germline V gives CDR1 SGHDT, CDR2 YYEEEE. This CDR3 spans 13 amino acids. V was clipped by 9 bases and J by 2 bases, with 15 bases between them. The CDR3 loop is CATRGQGPYEQYF. The CDR3 DNA reads TGTGCCACAAGAGGGCAGGGGCCCTACGAGCAGTACTTC.

This rearrangement joins TRBV3-1 to TRBJ1-1; D gene ambiguous. The CDR3 runs 14 residues. CDR1 and CDR2 from the germline V gene are LGHDT and YNNKEL (reference sequence). Trimming removed 0 bases from V and 7 bases from J, with 12 bases in between. This CDR3 reads CASSQELKGIEAFF. The CDR3 DNA reads TGTGCCAGCAGCCAAGAATTGAAGGGCATTGAAGCTTTCTTT.

This clonotype was picked up many times. This sequence joins TRBV15 and TRBJ1-4; D is uncertain. Germline values: CDR1 LNHNV, CDR2 YYDKDF (reference sequence). The CDR3 contains 16 residues. Trimming removed 0 bases at V and 5 bases at J, with 13 bases between. The CDR3 DNA reads TGTGCCACCAGCAGAGATCGGCGGGCCCTGAATGAAAAACTGTTTTTT. Translation gives CATSRDRRALNEKLFF.

To note about this clonotype: The missing conserved phenylalanine or tryptophan at the end of this CDR3 makes a read error likely. The DNA is omitted, as the CDR3 cannot be located on it reliably, and the CDR3 follows TCRdb's listing. The chain is built from TRBV10-3 and TRBJ2-5; the D segment call TRBD1 is taken from the table without a DNA check. The CDR3 has 16 residues if both end residues are counted. Germline assignment: CDR1 ENHRY and CDR2 SYGVKD. The CDR3 spells CAISEPRGQGMYTFGS.

This clonotype turned up a few times. This clone may be a read error of a much larger clone one base away. The CDR3 coding sequence is TGTGCCGGCAGCTCCCACAGGGGACTGGTCTACGAGCAGTACTTC. This translates into CAGSSHRGLVYEQYF. The J gene is TRBJ2-7, the V gene TRBV7-9; D is perhaps TRBD1 (7 bases). CDR3 size: 15 residues. The germline gives CDR1 SEHNR, CDR2 FQNEAQ (reference sequence).

The V and J genes are TRBV18 and TRBJ2-5; D is uncertain. The CDR3 extends over 14 amino acids. V dropped 3 bases and J dropped 1 base, with 9 bases sitting between them. Germline CDR1 and CDR2: KGHSH and LQKENI. The CDR3 loop is CASSPPGPQETQYF. The DNA for the CDR3 is TGTGCCAGCTCACCGCCCGGGCCCCAAGAGACCCAGTACTTC.

This clonotype was picked up many times. V and J are TRBV6-5 and TRBJ1-2; D is ambiguous. Germline V gene data show CDR1 as MNHEY and CDR2 as SVGAGI. The CDR3 consists of 12 residues. V was shortened by 2 bases and J by 8 bases, with 9 bases between the two germline ends. Written as DNA, the CDR3 is TGTGCCAGCAGTTACCCCAGAGGAGGCTACACCTTC. It translates to CASSYPRGGYTF.

A note on this clonotype: One end of the junction fails to match germline, which may point to a read error. This rearrangement joins TRBV5-1 to TRBJ2-3, with 8 nucleotides matching TRBD2. This CDR3 is 15 amino acids long. Germline CDR1 SGHRS, CDR2 YFSETQ. CDR3 in amino acids: CAGSLFQRETDTQYF. In DNA, the CDR3 is TGCGCCGGCAGCTTGTTTCAGCGGGAGACAGATACGCAGTATTTT.

This chain links TRBV12-3 or TRBV12-4 with TRBJ2-3, with D unclear. The CDR3 loop spans 14 amino acids. The germline V and J ends were trimmed by 1 base and 11 bases, with 16 bases remaining between them. CDR3: CASSLGAGADVQYF. The CDR3 coding sequence is TGTGCCAGCAGTTTAGGGGCAGGCGCAGATGTGCAGTATTTT.